These 23 T cell receptor beta chains came from one sample sequenced in a study of T cells after posttransplantation cyclophosphamide. The protocol was immunoSEQ multiplex PCR, while the TCRdb copy is restricted to in-frame clones and leaves out a portion. This sample carries about 38,000 clones, none of them present only once. What was sequenced was PBMCs. The receptor source for this set is a middle-aged man in good health, CMV-negative, and a related stem cell transplant donor.

This clone has ten or more counts. The chain uses TRBV27 and TRBJ2-1; D uncertain. The CDR3 totals 13 residues. Germline lookup yields CDR1 MNHEY and CDR2 SMNVEV (reference sequence). The V end was cut by 8 bases, the J end by 3 bases, with 11 bases between. The CDR3 region is CASRRGVYNEQFF. As DNA, the CDR3 is TGTGCCAGCCGACGAGGCGTCTACAATGAGCAGTTCTTC.

In this sample, this clone turned up a few times. Other DNA sequences of this sample code for an identical CDR3. The chain has TRBV19 and TRBJ1-4, with D unresolved. Germline CDR1 reads LNHDA; CDR2 reads SQIVND (reference sequence). V gave up 3 bases and J gave up 15 bases, with 11 bases separating them. The CDR3 extends over 11 amino acids. The DNA for the CDR3 is TGTGCCAGTAGTATCCGGGATAAATTGTTTTTT. Its translation is CASSIRDKLFF.

This clone has at least ten counts. The chain has TRBV6-6 and TRBJ2-1; 10 bases map to TRBD2. Germline assignment: CDR1 MNHNY and CDR2 SVGAGI (reference sequence). The CDR3 is made up of 14 amino acids. Trimming at V came to 6 bases and at J to 8 bases, leaving 7 bases not matched to a gene. CDR3 loop: CASRASGSGDEQFF. The CDR3 nucleotides read TGTGCCAGCAGGGCTAGCGGGAGTGGAGATGAGCAGTTCTTC.

This clone was seen many times. The chain links TRBV6-7 to TRBJ2-5, with 9 bases lining up with TRBD1. TRBV6-7 is marked as an open reading frame, function uncertain. The V gene end was trimmed by 5 bases and the J gene end by 5 bases; junction bases not matched to a gene: 9. CDR3 length equals 15 residues. CDR3 in amino acids: CASSEDRGGGETQYF. The CDR3 DNA follows: TGTGCCAGCAGTGAGGACAGGGGAGGCGGGGAGACCCAGTACTTC.

The rearrangement uses TRBV6-1 and TRBJ2-3; 9 bases agree with TRBD2. This CDR3 has 14 amino acids. V lost 6 bases, J lost 5 bases, and 6 bases stayed unmatched. Germline loops: CDR1 MNHNS, CDR2 SASEGT. The CDR3 sequence: CASRLAGVKDTQYF. As DNA, the CDR3 is TGTGCCAGCAGGTTAGCGGGAGTTAAAGATACGCAGTATTTT.

Ten or more counts support this clone. V usage is TRBV7-8 and J usage is TRBJ2-2; the D gene is possibly TRBD1 (6 bases). Trimming shortened V by 5 bases and J by 4 bases, and 17 bases separated the two germline ends. The CDR3 is made up of 16 amino acids. Looked up from germline, CDR1 is SGHVS and CDR2 is FQNEAQ. The DNA for the CDR3 is TGTGCCAGCAGCATTCGGCCGGGACACATCACCGGGGAGCTGTTTTTT. Translating it yields CASSIRPGHITGELFF.

In its sample, this clone was seen a few times. This chain joins TRBV7-2 and TRBJ2-7; 9 nucleotides agree with TRBD1. The CDR3 covers 15 residues. The V gene's germline CDR1 is SGHTA and CDR2 FQGNSA. Germline trimming cut 2 bases from V and 2 bases from J; bases unmatched to any gene: 4. Here the CDR3 DNA reads TGTGCCAGCAGCTTAAGAGGACAGGGGACCTACGAGCAGTACTTC. This gives the protein CASSLRGQGTYEQYF.

In this sample, this clone turned up many times. The gene calls are TRBV27 and TRBJ2-3; D not resolved. There are 11 residues in the CDR3. From germline, CDR1 is MNHEY and CDR2 SMNVEV (reference sequence). V was clipped by 4 bases and J by 3 bases, with 2 bases between them. CDR3: CASSSTDTQYF. CDR3 DNA: TGTGCCAGCAGTTCTACAGATACGCAGTATTTT.

This clone was seen repeatedly, ten times or more. V is TRBV19 and J is TRBJ1-5, with D possibly matching TRBD1 (6 bases). The CDR3 has 16 residues. The V gene lost 4 bases and the J gene lost 1 base, with 14 bases spanning the gap. Germline lookup yields CDR1 LNHDA and CDR2 SQIVND (reference sequence). The CDR3 coding sequence is TGTGCCAGTAGTACCGCCGGGACAAAGAGCAATCAGCCCCAGCATTTT. Translation: CASSTAGTKSNQPQHF.

This clone turned up a few times. Sequence at one end of the junction differs from germline and may be a read error. The same CDR3 is also encoded by other DNA sequences in this sample. V and J are TRBV19 and TRBJ1-2, with 9 bases identical to TRBD1. CDR1 is LNHDA, CDR2 SQIVND, per germline (reference sequence). This CDR3 has 14 amino acids. The CDR3 loop reads CASSRDRGNYGYTF. CDR3 coding DNA: TGTGCGAGTAGTAGAGACAGGGGGAACTATGGCTACACCTTC.

Many counts were recorded for this clone. The V call is TRBV7-8, the J call TRBJ2-6; tentatively, D is TRBD2 (5 bases). The length of the CDR3 is 17 residues. V dropped 5 bases and J dropped 0 bases, with 14 bases sitting between them. Germline V gene data show CDR1 as SGHVS and CDR2 as FQNEAQ. Written as DNA, the CDR3 is TGTGCCAGCAGCCAACAAGGACGGGACTCTGGGGCCAACGTCCTGACTTTC. Translation: CASSQQGRDSGANVLTF.

V gene TRBV7-8 combines with J gene TRBJ2-7, with 14 bases aligning to TRBD2. V gave up 5 bases and J gave up 6 bases; unmatched junction bases: 12. The CDR3 runs to 17 residues. Per the germline V gene, CDR1 is SGHVS and CDR2 is FQNEAQ. As DNA, the CDR3 is TGTGCCAGCAGCATAACATCCGGGACTAGCGGGAGATCCGAGCAGTACTTC. Protein product: CASSITSGTSGRSEQYF.

This clone turned up a few times. V is TRBV9 and J is TRBJ2-1; D is possibly TRBD1 (5 bases). The ends were cut back, 4 bases at V and 0 bases at J, with 11 bases in the middle. Germline-derived CDR1 and CDR2 are SGDLS and YYNGEE. The CDR3 contains 15 residues. CDR3 residues: CASSQGSSSYNEQFF. The CDR3 DNA reads as TGTGCCAGCAGCCAGGGATCGAGCTCCTACAATGAGCAGTTCTTC.

This clone has at least ten counts. At the DNA level, this CDR3 is encoded by other sequences in the same sample as well. The chain recombines TRBV7-9 with TRBJ1-2, with 8 nucleotides matching TRBD1. In germline, CDR1 is SEHNR, CDR2 FQNEAQ (reference sequence). V lost 5 bases, J lost 3 bases, and 2 bases stayed unmatched. The CDR3 length is 13 residues. The CDR3 spells CASSLDRDYGYTF. CDR3 nucleotides: TGTGCCAGCAGCCTGGACAGGGACTATGGCTACACCTTC.

The table lists this clone with many counts. The rearrangement uses TRBV29-1 and TRBJ1-1; no clear D gene. CDR3 size: 12 residues. CDR1 and CDR2 (germline): SQVTM, ANQGSEA. CDR3 in amino acids: CRAAGMDTEAFF. In DNA form, the CDR3 reads TGCAGAGCCGCCGGGATGGACACTGAAGCTTTCTTT.

This clone was picked up many times. The CDR3 DNA follows: TGTGCCAGCAGCTCCGGACTAGCGGGGAGGGTCGGGGAGCTGTTTTTT. The encoded protein is CASSSGLAGRVGELFF. The chain carries TRBV7-9 and TRBJ2-2, with 12 bases aligning to TRBD2. This CDR3 comprises 16 residues. J gave up 7 bases and V 4 bases, and 7 bases lay outside the gene matches. From germline, CDR1 is SEHNR and CDR2 FQNEAQ (reference sequence).

Ten or more counts support this clone. The genes are TRBV6-5 and TRBJ1-5; the D gene is possibly TRBD1 (6 bases). With 2 bases removed from V and 3 bases from J, the gap between germline ends came to 11 bases. The CDR3 has 15 residues. The germline V gene encodes CDR1 MNHEY and CDR2 SVGAGI. CDR3 nucleotide sequence: TGTGCCAGCAGTTACGATCAGGGGTCCAATCAGCCCCAGCATTTT. The encoded protein is CASSYDQGSNQPQHF.

This clone was picked up many times. This rearrangement joins TRBV29-1 to TRBJ2-7; D not resolved. V lost 0 bases, J lost 0 bases, and 12 bases lay in between. CDR1 and CDR2 from the germline V gene are SQVTM and ANQGSEA. The CDR3 is 15 residues long. The CDR3 DNA reads TGCAGCGTTGAAGATCCGGAGAAGAGCTCCTACGAGCAGTACTTC. Translating gives CSVEDPEKSSYEQYF.

This clone has a count of ten or more. This chain connects TRBV9 to TRBJ2-7, with a tentative D call TRBD2 (5 bases). Trimming left V 3 bases short and J 6 bases short, with 16 bases between. CDR1 and CDR2 (germline): SGDLS, YYNGEE. The CDR3 consists of 14 residues. The CDR3 loop is CASSATFWTSEQYF. The CDR3 region has the DNA TGTGCCAGCAGCGCCACGTTTTGGACTTCCGAGCAGTACTTC.

Ten or more counts support this clone. J is TRBJ1-2 and V is TRBV6-5; the match to TRBD1 covers 7 bases. CDR1 is MNHEY, CDR2 SVGAGI, per germline. The length of the CDR3 is 13 residues. V gave up 4 bases and J gave up 8 bases; unmatched junction bases: 7. The CDR3 loop reads CASSWGQMKGYTF. The CDR3 DNA sequence: TGTGCCAGCAGTTGGGGACAGATGAAGGGCTACACCTTC.

This clone was seen repeatedly, ten times or more. V and J are TRBV11-2 and TRBJ1-5, with D perhaps TRBD1 (5 bases). V lost 5 bases to trimming and J lost 3 bases, with 8 bases between them. The germline gives CDR1 SGHAT, CDR2 FQNNGV. CDR3 length: 13 residues. The CDR3 is CASSDSYNQPQHF. The CDR3 DNA reads TGTGCCAGCAGCGACAGCTACAATCAGCCCCAGCATTTT.

This clone was seen many times. The V call is TRBV7-9, the J call TRBJ1-2; no firm D call. V shed 5 bases and J shed 4 bases, with 11 bases lying between them. CDR1 is SEHNR, CDR2 FQNEAQ, per germline (reference sequence). There are 13 residues in the CDR3. Written as DNA, the CDR3 is TGTGCCAGCAGCCCCACCGCGGGCTATGGCTACACCTTC. Its translation: CASSPTAGYGYTF.

This clone was seen more than once but under ten times. The V gene is TRBV9, the J gene TRBJ2-5; 8 bases fit TRBD2. The CDR3 consists of 15 residues. V was clipped by 4 bases and J by 0 bases; unmatched bases: 5. CDR1 SGDLS and CDR2 YYNGEE come from the germline V gene. DNA of the CDR3: TGTGCCAGCAGCTGGGGCGGGGGGAACCAAGAGACCCAGTACTTC. Translation gives CASSWGGGNQETQYF.